This T cell receptor (beta chain) was obtained from a study of Ad26.COV2.S vaccination and SARS-CoV-2 variants (dated by TCRdb to the early 2020s). About the study as a whole: Donors in the vaccine arm were drawn from COV1001, a multicentre, randomized, double-blind, placebo-controlled phase I-IIa trial testing Ad26.COV2.S in healthy adults. Ad26.COV2.S was administered intramuscularly at 5 x 10^10 or 1 x 10^11 viral particles, either as a single shot or as two shots given 56 days apart. TCRbeta repertoire sequencing served as the tool for gauging how specific and how broad the SARS-CoV-2-reactive T cell receptors were following Ad26.COV2.S vaccination. The TCR-sequenced set comprised about 32 samples: approximately 19 Ad26.COV2.S vaccine recipients, 5 placebo recipients and 8 SARS-CoV-2 convalescent individuals. Trial participants were randomized into five groups of five: low-dose or high-dose Ad26.COV2.S given once or twice, or placebo on both occasions. Investigators did not know the trial group allocation while performing experiments and assessing outcomes. Study-wide conclusions, independent of this receptor: The study was not powered to compare responses between vaccine doses or regimens. After vaccination, substantial breadth of spike-specific CD8+ and CD4+ T cell responses was reported. Non-spike TCR breadth was comparable between vaccine and placebo recipients, consistent with the vaccine containing only spike. According to the authors, total T cell responses may have been underestimated by the TCR breadth and depth analyses. Spike-specific TCR breadth was higher in Ad26.COV2.S recipients than in placebo recipients (P = 0.0014).

The immunoSEQ Assay was the method used to sequence TCRbeta CDR3 regions. After extraction, genomic DNA underwent amplification by bias-controlled multiplex PCR, followed by high-throughput sequencing. As for the original processing: To quantify the absolute abundance of each unique TCRbeta CDR3 region, sequences were collapsed and filtered. T cell fraction was estimated by normalization of TCRbeta template counts to usable DNA, with usable DNA being measured through amplification of reference genes present in all nucleated cells. Repertoire TCRs were annotated as SARS-CoV-2-specific by exact matching of V gene, CDR3 amino acid sequence and J gene to a known reactive TCR set. The reference SARS-CoV-2 TCR set was derived from MIRA and filtered for enrichment in COVID-19-positive ImmuneCODE repertoires, a step that removed public or cross-reactive TCRs. Based on the MIRA antigens, annotated TCRs were further analysed at the level of specific ORF or position within ORF. Depth was the summed frequency of annotated unique rearrangements, while breadth was defined as annotated unique rearrangements over total unique productive rearrangements. Two-sided Wilcoxon rank-sum tests were applied when comparing TCR breadth between groups. The table was pulled from immuneACCESS by TCRdb, which kept in-frame rearrangements only. Such tables lose some clones; where checked, under half of the loss comes from unresolved V genes, and the rest has no known cause. Clonal size and the V and J genes are those of that table, whereas D and trimming came from the DNA. This sample has approximately 500,000 clones in its table, and 87% of those were observed once. Roughly 13% of the sample goes to the ten largest clones.

The treatment or condition label corresponds to: 15 to 20 received Ad26.COV2.S at low or high dose, single or two shots; about five received placebo; per-sample allocation not given. For vaccine and placebo recipients, repertoires were sequenced using samples collected on day 63 after the first injection. Cohort 1b enrolled some 25 adults aged 18-55 years at a single site in Boston, USA, between 29 July and 7 August 2020. Ad26.COV2.S consisted of a replication-incompetent adenovirus type 26 vector by which a prefusion-stabilized SARS-CoV-2 spike protein from the original Wuhan strain was expressed. With regard to this clone: No antigen is known for it. No base quality values were provided; no much bigger clone lies one nucleotide off.

In the germline V gene (reference sequence), CDR1 corresponds to LNHDA and CDR2 to SQIVND. The CDR3 holds 15 amino acids from the cysteine to the phenylalanine. The DNA shown is the 45-base CDR3, in frame from base 1. V is cut by 5 bases and J by 2 bases, and the space between the germline ends is 16 bases. This receptor was identified in a person aged 18 to 65 who received the Ad26.COV2.S COVID-19 vaccine or a placebo. The rearrangement combines TRBV19 with TRBJ2-7; the D segment could be TRBD1, given 6 matching bases. This sample comprised peripheral blood, obtained in a trial of Ad26.COV2.S vaccine versus placebo. CDR3 region: CASSVHRVGPYEQYF. Read as DNA, the sequence is TGTGCCAGTAGTGTTCACAGGGTCGGTCCCTACGAGCAGTACTTC.